This TCR beta chain was observed in a study of shared clonotypes between healthy human individuals. General study points: Richness estimates generally favored naive over memory subsets. Investigators expected sequencing depth to affect clonotype sharing among donors. Sharing across a handful of donors was seen in 4% to 5% of naive CD4 clonotypes.

This CDR3 is built from 11 residues. Trimming stripped 6 bases from V and 7 bases from J, with 12 bases between. Germline CDR1 reads DFQATT; CDR2 reads SNEGSKA (reference sequence). Deep was the level at which the assay was run. TCRdb's table, derived via immunoSEQ multiplex PCR, lists solely in-frame clones and lacks some. The table shows fewer than 850,000 clones, with about two thirds occurring only once. This clone was detected only a few times. Its specificity is not known. The clonotype was recovered from a young woman in good health. The sequenced material came from memory CD4+ T cells sorted from blood. Regarding subset: CD45RA-negative fraction. The rearrangement links TRBV20-1 to TRBJ1-1; D perhaps matches TRBD1 (5 bases). The CDR3 sequence: CSAAKGFEAFF. As DNA, the CDR3 is TGCAGTGCAGCAAAGGGGTTTGAAGCTTTCTTT.